These 12 T cell receptor beta chains came from one sample sequenced in a study of response to subunit inactivated influenza vaccine. TCRdb ran MiXCR on the RT-PCR reads and lists one entry per CDR3 protein. This sample has more than 700,000 distinct CDR3 sequences, with about 20% found just once. Sequencing was performed on PBMCs from blood, taken roughly 5 days after vaccination. The receptors come from a man aged 50 or older who received an inactivated influenza vaccine.

V usage is TRBV29-1 and J usage is TRBJ2-1, with D possibly being TRBD2 (6 bases). The germline V and J ends were trimmed by 0 bases and 7 bases, with 19 bases remaining between them. The CDR3 spans 16 residues. The germline CDR1 and CDR2 sequences are SQVTM and ANQGSEA. CDR3 loop: CSVEDRGGNPVNEQFF. In DNA form, the CDR3 reads TGCAGCGTTGAAGATCGAGGCGGGAACCCCGTGAATGAGCAGTTCTTC.

This clonotype was detected many times. The rearrangement uses TRBV29-1 and TRBJ2-1, with D hard to call. Trimming took 7 bases from V and 9 from J, leaving 13 bases between them. This CDR3 region has 11 residues. The germline gives CDR1 SQVTM, CDR2 ANQGSEA. CDR3 in DNA: TGCAGCGCCTATGAGTGGGGTGAGCAGTTCTTC. Translating gives CSAYEWGEQFF.

The table lists this clonotype with a few counts. J is TRBJ1-2 and V is TRBV20-1; 8 nucleotides agree with TRBD1. The length of the CDR3 is 15 residues. Germline V gives CDR1 DFQATT, CDR2 SNEGSKA (reference sequence). The V and J ends lost 1 base and 8 bases, in that order; junction bases with no gene match: 12. Here the CDR3 reads CSARGVTGGAEGYTF. CDR3 nucleotides: TGCAGTGCTAGAGGGGTTACAGGGGGAGCGGAGGGCTACACCTTC.

This clonotype was picked up many times. This chain joins TRBV21-1 and TRBJ2-7. TRBV21-1 is listed as a pseudogene. The CDR3 has 13 residues. CDR3 region: CASSKAQGYEQYF. CDR3 nucleotides: TGTGCCAGCAGCAAAGCGCAGGGATACGAGCAGTACTTC.

The V and J genes are TRBV3-1 and TRBJ2-7; D gene uncertain. The ends were cut back, 4 bases at V and 3 bases at J, with 10 bases in the middle. CDR3 size: 13 residues. Germline loops: CDR1 LGHDT, CDR2 YNNKEL (reference sequence). The CDR3 DNA is TGTGCCAGCAGCCCCGACACTGGCTACGAGCAGTACTTC. Translating it yields CASSPDTGYEQYF.

The rearrangement uses TRBV5-1 and TRBJ2-5, with 10 positions matching TRBD2. Germline loops: CDR1 SGHRS, CDR2 YFSETQ. The CDR3 spans 18 residues. V was pared by 5 bases and J by 4 bases, with 17 bases of the junction left unmatched. The CDR3 loop is CASRQNLAGADPPETQYF. The CDR3 region has the DNA TGCGCCAGCAGACAGAACCTAGCGGGGGCCGATCCGCCAGAGACCCAGTACTTC.

This clonotype was seen a handful of times. This chain's CDR3 is CASKGTSLSTGELFF. In DNA, the CDR3 is TGTGCCAGCAAAGGGACTAGCCTCAGCACCGGGGAGCTGTTTTTT. The V gene is TRBV6-1, the J gene TRBJ2-2; TRBD2 matches at 9 bases. The trim removed 7 bases at V and 4 bases at J, leaving 7 bases unmatched. CDR1 is MNHNS and CDR2 is SASEGT in the germline V gene. The CDR3 has 15 amino acids.

The rearrangement joins TRBV12-3 or TRBV12-4 to TRBJ1-2; D gene ambiguous. The CDR3 runs to 12 residues. V was trimmed by 3 bases and J by 5 bases, leaving 7 bases between them. DNA for the CDR3: TGTGCCAGCAGTTTCCCTGATTATGGCTACACCTTC. Its translation is CASSFPDYGYTF.

This clonotype was observed a handful of times. This sequence joins TRBV7-9 and TRBJ2-3; TRBD2 matches 9 bases. Per the germline V gene, CDR1 is SEHNR and CDR2 is FQNEAQ (reference sequence). V shed 4 bases and J 2 bases; nucleotides not matched to a gene: 4. The CDR3 is made up of 15 amino acids. The CDR3 DNA reads TGTGCCAGCAGCTCCATAGCGGGGGTCACAGATACGCAGTATTTT. It specifies CASSSIAGVTDTQYF.

The CDR3 DNA sequence: TGTGCCAGCAGTTTATTTGGGCTCAAGAGCTCCTACAATGAGCAGTTCTTC. Its protein is CASSLFGLKSSYNEQFF. This sequence joins TRBV28 and TRBJ2-1; no clear D gene. Germline lookup yields CDR1 MDHEN and CDR2 SYDVKM. This CDR3 spans 17 amino acids. V lost 1 base and J lost 0, with 13 bases in between.

The rearrangement links TRBV28 to TRBJ2-2, with 15 nucleotides matching TRBD2. V dropped 6 bases and J dropped 3; count of bases not matched to a gene: 8. The CDR3 totals 18 residues. The V gene's germline CDR1 is MDHEN and CDR2 SYDVKM. CDR3 sequence reads: CASSRRTSGRDDTGELFF. In DNA form, the CDR3 reads TGTGCCAGCAGCCGTCGGACTAGCGGGAGGGACGACACCGGGGAGCTGTTTTTT.

The chain employs TRBV3-1 and TRBJ2-3, with a possible D match to TRBD2 (6 bases). The CDR3 extends over 16 amino acids. CDR1 LGHDT and CDR2 YNNKEL come from the germline V gene (reference sequence). Trimming stripped 1 base from V and 2 bases from J, with 13 bases between. The chain's CDR3 is CASSQGRGLLTDTQYF. CDR3 sequence (DNA): TGTGCCAGCAGCCAAGGTCGGGGACTCCTCACAGATACGCAGTATTTT.